Listed below are T cell receptor beta chains from one sample, sequenced in a study of blood T cell repertoires in COVID-19. This table comes from immunoSEQ multiplex PCR, and its TCRdb copy is limited to in-frame clones, with some not included. The sample carries approximately 350,000 clones, roughly four fifths recorded once. The specimen was PBMCs or T cells enriched from blood (not recorded which). The receptors stem from a woman in her forties or fifties who had recovered from COVID-19. CDR3s include the opening cysteine and the closing phenylalanine or tryptophan. Each record gives: V gene, D gene, clone size, J gene, CDR3 protein, CDR3 DNA. The D gene is left open where the match is weak. The size of a clone is reported for some rows only, either as once, few or many, or as a class for expanded clones.

TRBV6-2/TRBV6-3	-	few	TRBJ2-7	CASSYSSPYEQYF	TGTGCCAGCAGTTACTCGAGTCCGTACGAGCAGTACTTC
TRBV2	-	-	TRBJ2-7	CASTGLSLGRQYF	TGTGCCAGCACAGGACTGTCCCTCGGCCGGCAGTACTTC
TRBV7-2	TRBD1	-	TRBJ1-1	CASSLKGARGNTEAFF	TGTGCCAGCAGCTTAAAGGGGGCGAGGGGGAACACTGAAGCTTTCTTT
TRBV2	-	-	TRBJ1-2	CASSAVRSSHGYTF	TGTGCCAGCAGTGCAGTCAGAAGTTCCCATGGCTACACCTTC
TRBV4-2	-	-	TRBJ1-2	CASSQEHVGANYGYTF	TGTGCCAGCAGCCAAGAGCACGTAGGGGCTAACTATGGCTACACCTTC
TRBV7-8	-	-	TRBJ1-6	CASSLEGANSYNSPLHF	TGTGCCAGCAGCTTGGAAGGGGCGAACTCCTATAATTCACCCCTCCACTTT
TRBV19	-	-	TRBJ1-1	CASSIRFGGLMNTEAFF	TGTGCCAGTAGTATAAGGTTCGGGGGGCTGATGAACACTGAAGCTTTCTTT
TRBV19	TRBD1	-	TRBJ1-1	CASSIQTGANTEAFF	TGTGCCAGTAGTATACAGACAGGGGCGAACACTGAAGCTTTCTTT
TRBV3-1/TRBV3-2	-	-	TRBJ1-1	CASSPKRGAKDTEAFF	TGTGCCAGCAGCCCGAAGCGGGGGGCAAAAGACACTGAAGCTTTCTTT
TRBV5-1	TRBD2	once	TRBJ2-7	CASSTGLAGAGSYEQYF	TGCGCCAGCAGCACGGGACTAGCGGGAGCCGGCTCCTACGAGCAGTACTTC
TRBV7-2	-	-	TRBJ2-2	CASSLAPSGYTGELFF	TGTGCCAGCAGCTTAGCCCCCAGCGGGTACACCGGGGAGCTGTTTTTT
TRBV5-1	TRBD1	-	TRBJ2-5	CASSPGTGRETQYF	TGCGCCAGCAGCCCCGGGACAGGCCGGGAGACCCAGTACTTC
TRBV12-3/TRBV12-4	-	-	TRBJ1-1	CASSLGSLTEAFF	TGTGCCAGCAGTTTGGGGAGCTTGACTGAAGCTTTCTTT
TRBV6-5	-	-	TRBJ2-2	CASSYQGNTGELFF	TGTGCCAGCAGTTACCAGGGGAACACCGGGGAGCTGTTTTTT
TRBV23-1	TRBD1	once	TRBJ2-1	CASSQSGQASHYNEQFF	TGCGCCAGCAGTCAATCTGGACAGGCCAGCCACTACAATGAGCAGTTCTTC
TRBV20-1	-	once	TRBJ1-3	CSASRKRSSGDTIYF	TGCAGTGCTAGTAGGAAAAGGTCTTCGGGGGACACCATATATTTT
TRBV5-6	-	few	TRBJ2-3	CASSLAGSVADTQYF	TGTGCCAGCAGCTTGGCAGGGTCGGTGGCAGATACGCAGTATTTT
TRBV4-3	-	-	TRBJ1-2	CASSQQTTGSRYTF	TGCGCCAGCAGCCAGCAAACAACAGGGAGTAGGTACACCTTC
TRBV6-5	TRBD1	few	TRBJ1-1	CASSPQGVNTEAFF	TGTGCCAGCAGTCCTCAGGGGGTGAACACTGAAGCTTTCTTT
TRBV5-1	TRBD2	-	TRBJ2-3	CASSFLADSTDTQYF	TGCGCCAGCAGCTTCCTAGCGGATAGCACAGATACGCAGTATTTT
TRBV5-4	-	-	TRBJ2-2	CASSLLGQNTGELFF	TGTGCCAGCAGCTTGTTAGGACAAAACACCGGGGAGCTGTTTTTT
TRBV6-1	TRBD1	many	TRBJ1-1	CASSVIVGQGRTEAFF	TGTGCCAGCAGTGTTATTGTTGGACAGGGAAGGACTGAAGCTTTCTTT
TRBV7-9	-	-	TRBJ1-2	CASSPQTDYYGYTF	TGTGCCAGCAGTCCGCAGACAGACTACTATGGCTACACCTTC
TRBV2	-	-	TRBJ1-2	CASSEGPGEFYGYTF	TGTGCCAGCAGTGAAGGGCCAGGGGAGTTCTATGGCTACACCTTC
TRBV7-9	-	-	TRBJ1-1	CASRGNRHPMNTEAFF	TGTGCCAGTAGAGGGAATCGACACCCCATGAACACTGAAGCTTTCTTT
TRBV11-3	TRBD1	-	TRBJ1-2	CASSLGGDRGGYTF	TGTGCCAGCAGCTTAGGAGGGGACAGAGGTGGCTACACCTTC
TRBV27	-	-	TRBJ2-7	CASSLTSGEQYF	TGTGCCAGCAGTTTAACGTCGGGCGAGCAGTACTTC
TRBV7-3	-	-	TRBJ2-7	CASSLSNGPGYEQYF	TGTGCCAGCAGCTTAAGTAATGGCCCTGGCTACGAGCAGTACTTC
TRBV30	TRBD2	-	TRBJ2-2	CAWSTGGLNTGELFF	TGTGCCTGGAGTACGGGGGGGTTGAACACCGGGGAGCTGTTTTTT
TRBV27	TRBD1	-	TRBJ1-1	CASKGQGFTEAFF	TGTGCCAGCAAGGGACAGGGTTTCACTGAAGCTTTCTTT
TRBV11-2	-	-	TRBJ2-7	CASSLVRAGILNEQYF	TGTGCCAGCAGCTTAGTCAGGGCAGGGATCCTTAACGAGCAGTACTTC
TRBV16	-	-	TRBJ1-5	CASSQSAGLNQPQHF	TGTGCCAGCAGCCAATCTGCAGGACTCAATCAGCCCCAGCATTTT
TRBV18	TRBD1	-	TRBJ1-1	CASSQGTAPEAFF	TGTGCCAGCTCACAGGGGACAGCCCCTGAAGCTTTCTTT
TRBV10-3	-	-	TRBJ1-5	CAISSDSSNQPQHF	TGTGCCATCAGCAGCGACAGCAGTAATCAGCCCCAGCATTTT
TRBV4-1	TRBD1	-	TRBJ2-7	CASSQPAARTGAFDEQYF	TGCGCCAGCAGCCAACCGGCGGCCCGGACAGGGGCATTTGACGAGCAGTACTTC
TRBV5-1	-	-	TRBJ2-2	CASSIPQGFSSGELFF	TGCGCCAGCAGTATACCGCAGGGCTTTTCGTCCGGGGAGCTGTTTTTT
TRBV7-9	TRBD1	-	TRBJ1-1	CASSLYRGRGNTEAFF	TGTGCCAGCAGCCTCTACAGGGGACGGGGAAACACTGAAGCTTTCTTT
TRBV9	TRBD2	-	TRBJ2-1	CASSAGGIYNEQFF	TGTGCCAGCAGCGCGGGAGGGATCTACAATGAGCAGTTCTTC
TRBV6-5	-	-	TRBJ2-7	CASSSGLPYEQYF	TGTGCCAGCAGTTCTGGACTTCCTTACGAGCAGTACTTC
TRBV27	-	once	TRBJ1-1	CASSLPGGEAFF	TGTGCCAGCAGTCTCCCCGGGGGTGAAGCTTTCTTT
TRBV19	-	-	TRBJ1-2	CASSIGVTGGYTF	TGTGCCAGTAGTATAGGAGTTACCGGTGGCTACACCTTC
TRBV6-1	-	-	TRBJ1-2	CASREGQLNYGYTF	TGTGCCAGCAGGGAAGGACAGCTTAACTATGGCTACACCTTC
TRBV5-1	TRBD2	-	TRBJ2-1	CASSFGTSGGDTYNEQFF	TGCGCCAGCAGCTTTGGGACTAGCGGCGGTGATACCTACAATGAGCAGTTCTTC
TRBV11-3	TRBD1	-	TRBJ2-7	CASSSSLTGSGYEQYF	TGTGCCAGCAGCTCATCACTGACAGGGTCAGGCTACGAGCAGTACTTC
TRBV5-1	TRBD1	-	TRBJ2-3	CATAGTGGTDTQYF	TGCGCCACCGCCGGGACAGGGGGCACAGATACGCAGTATTTT
TRBV5-5	-	-	TRBJ1-5	CASSLQGNSNQPQHF	TGTGCCAGCAGCTTGCAGGGAAATAGCAATCAGCCCCAGCATTTT
TRBV27	-	-	TRBJ2-3	CASSQGSGTDTQYF	TGTGCCAGCAGTCAGGGGTCTGGCACAGATACGCAGTATTTT
TRBV18	TRBD2	-	TRBJ2-1	CASSPPLAGGVGKQFF	TGTGCCAGCTCACCACCCCTAGCGGGGGGAGTTGGGAAGCAGTTCTTC
TRBV6-5	TRBD1	-	TRBJ1-3	CASSQGRLPGNTIYF	TGTGCCAGCTCACAGGGGAGGCTCCCTGGAAACACCATATATTTT
TRBV27	TRBD1	-	TRBJ1-5	CASSFGQGNQPQHF	TGTGCCAGCAGTTTCGGACAGGGCAATCAGCCCCAGCATTTT
TRBV5-1	-	few	TRBJ1-2	CASSLDSHYGYTF	TGCGCCAGCAGCTTGGACAGTCACTATGGCTACACCTTC
TRBV7-9	TRBD1	-	TRBJ2-7	CASSLPQGSGSYEQYF	TGTGCCAGCAGCTTGCCACAGGGGTCCGGAAGCTACGAGCAGTACTTC
TRBV5-1	-	-	TRBJ1-6	CASSLGQINSPLHF	TGCGCCAGCAGCTTGGGACAGATTAATTCACCCCTCCACTTT
TRBV7-2	-	-	TRBJ2-1	CASSLRRAELNNEQFF	TGTGCCAGCAGCCTTAGGAGGGCGGAGCTAAACAATGAGCAGTTCTTC
TRBV6-4	TRBD1	-	TRBJ1-6	CASSVSDRPSQSSYNSPLHF	TGTGCCAGCAGTGTATCGGACAGGCCATCTCAGAGCTCCTATAATTCACCCCTCCACTTT
TRBV10-2	-	-	TRBJ1-5	CATSVSNQPQHF	TGCGCCACTTCTGTAAGCAATCAGCCCCAGCATTTT
TRBV7-2	-	-	TRBJ1-5	CASSLVGTGNQPQHF	TGTGCCAGCAGCTTAGTTGGTACAGGGAATCAGCCCCAGCATTTT
TRBV11-1	-	once	TRBJ2-1	CASSLERGVNEQFF	TGTGCCAGCAGCTTAGAAAGGGGTGTCAATGAGCAGTTCTTC
TRBV2	TRBD1	-	TRBJ1-1	CASRPRTGGDTEAFF	TGTGCCAGCAGACCGAGGACAGGGGGGGACACTGAAGCTTTCTTT